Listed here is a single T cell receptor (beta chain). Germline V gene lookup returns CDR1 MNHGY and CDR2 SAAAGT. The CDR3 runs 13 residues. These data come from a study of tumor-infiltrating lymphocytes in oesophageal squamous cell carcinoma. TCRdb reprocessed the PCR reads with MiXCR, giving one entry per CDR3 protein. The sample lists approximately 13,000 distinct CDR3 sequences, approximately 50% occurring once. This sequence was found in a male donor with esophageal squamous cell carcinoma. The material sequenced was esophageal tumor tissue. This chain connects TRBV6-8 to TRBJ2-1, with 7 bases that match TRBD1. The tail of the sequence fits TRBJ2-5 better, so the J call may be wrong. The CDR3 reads CASSRQGQETQYF. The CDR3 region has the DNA TGTGCCAGCAGTCGACAGGGACAAGAGACCCAGTACTTC.